Presented here are 9 T cell receptor beta chains from one specimen sequenced in a study of shared clonotypes between healthy human individuals. Sequencing was performed with immunoSEQ multiplex PCR; in TCRdb, only in-frame clones are kept and a portion is missing. This sample has some 980,000 clones, with less than 85% found just once. Sequenced sample: memory CD4+ T cells sorted from blood. This sample's subset: CD45RA-negative fraction. These receptors originate from a man younger than 30 in good health.

The V gene is TRBV6-1, the J gene TRBJ1-2; 10 bases fit TRBD1. The J segment lost 6 bases and the V segment lost 6 bases, leaving 4 bases of the junction unmatched. CDR3 length: 13 residues. From germline, CDR1 is MNHNS and CDR2 SASEGT. The CDR3 loop is CASRFGTGDGYTF. The CDR3 nucleotides read TGTGCCAGCAGATTCGGGACAGGGGATGGCTACACCTTC.

The chain links TRBV9 to TRBJ2-7, with 9 bases matching TRBD2. With V trimmed by 5 bases and J by 3 bases, 12 bases remained unmatched. CDR1 and CDR2 (germline): SGDLS, YYNGEE. CDR3 length equals 16 residues. The CDR3 bases are TGTGCCAGCAGTCCCTCCGCGGGACTAGCTAACTACGAGCAGTACTTC. This translates into CASSPSAGLANYEQYF. The complete variable domain, with remaining parts taken from reference TRBV9 and TRBJ2-7, reads DSGVTQTPKHLITATGQRVTLRCSPRSGDLSVYWYQQSLDQGLQFLIQYYNGEERAKGNILERFSAQQFPDLHSELNLSSLELGDSALYFCASSPSAGLANYEQYFGPGTRLTVT.

This clone turned up a few times. This chain uses TRBV7-2 with TRBJ2-5; TRBD2 is a possible D gene (6 bases). This CDR3 region has 13 residues. The V and J ends lost 4 bases and 5 bases respectively, with 11 bases between them. CDR1 and CDR2 from the germline V gene are SGHTA and FQGNSA. DNA of the CDR3: TGTGCCAGCAGCTACGGGAGCGGGGAGACCCAGTACTTC. It is translated as CASSYGSGETQYF.

The CDR3 reads CASSYRSGSGGVYEQYF. CDR3 DNA: TGTGCCAGCAGTTACCGGTCCGGTTCAGGGGGCGTTTACGAGCAGTACTTC. This chain uses TRBV27 with TRBJ2-7; TRBD1 agrees at 8 bases. V lost 4 bases and J lost 4; bases outside the gene matches: 15. The CDR3 is 17 amino acids. Germline-derived CDR1 and CDR2 are MNHEY and SMNVEV (reference sequence).

The J gene is TRBJ2-6, the V gene TRBV30, with 8 bases fitting TRBD1. Germline V lookup: CDR1 GTSNPN, CDR2 SVGIG (reference sequence). The V and J ends lost 3 bases and 2 bases, in that order; junction bases with no gene match: 3. This CDR3 is 15 amino acids long. CDR3: CAWSQGAAGANVLTF. CDR3 sequence (DNA): TGTGCCTGGAGCCAGGGGGCTGCTGGGGCCAACGTCCTGACTTTC.

The V call is TRBV28, the J call TRBJ2-5, with D possibly TRBD2 on 7 matching bases. Trimming cost V 10 bases and J 5 bases, with 14 bases left between them. Germline CDR1 and CDR2: MDHEN and SYDVKM. The CDR3 is 12 residues long. CDR3 protein: CAIRGGLETQYF. DNA for the CDR3: TGTGCCATAAGGGGGGGGCTGGAGACCCAGTACTTC. Combining the CDR3 with reference TRBV28 and TRBJ2-5 gives the whole variable domain DVKVTQSSRYLVKRTGEKVFLECVQDMDHENMFWYRQDPGLGLRLIYFSYDVKMKEKGDIPEGYSVSREKKERFSLILESASTNQTSMYLCAIRGGLETQYFGPGTRLLVL.

This chain links TRBV5-8 with TRBJ1-6, with D perhaps TRBD1 (5 bases). The CDR3 has 14 amino acids. V was cut by 2 bases and J by 7 bases, with 10 bases left in between. Per germline, CDR1 SGHTS and CDR2 YDEGEE. The CDR3 bases are TGTGCCAGCAGCTTTGGCCGGGGGAATTCACCCCTCCACTTT. Translation: CASSFGRGNSPLHF. Looking up the rest from reference TRBV5-8 and TRBJ1-6 gives the full variable domain: EAGVTQSPTHLIKTRGQQATLRCSPISGHTSVYWYQQALGLGLQFLLWYDEGEERNRGNFPPRFSGRQFPNYSSELNVNALELEDSALYLCASSFGRGNSPLHFGNGTRLTVT.

CDR3 nucleotides: TGTGCCAGCAGCCTCACACAGGGAAGTGAAGGCTACACCTTC. It yields the protein CASSLTQGSEGYTF. J is TRBJ1-2 and V is TRBV7-9; D possibly corresponds to TRBD1 (6 bases). CDR1 is SEHNR, CDR2 FQNEAQ, per germline (reference sequence). This CDR3 has 14 residues. The V end lost 5 bases, the J end lost 8 bases, and 18 bases lay between the germline ends.

The chain is built from TRBV7-9 and TRBJ1-2; D remains ambiguous. Germline CDR1 is SEHNR and CDR2 is FQNEAQ (reference sequence). Trimming shortened V by 4 bases and J by 7 bases, and 16 bases separated the two germline ends. This CDR3 spans 14 amino acids. For the CDR3, the DNA is TGTGCCAGCAGCTCCGATGGGGTAGGATTTGGCTACACCTTC. Protein sequence: CASSSDGVGFGYTF.